This T cell receptor beta chain was captured by sequencing in a study of OX40 agonist ivuxolimab in advanced cancers. Assay: immunoSEQ multiplex PCR; the TCRdb copy retains only in-frame clones and omits some. Altogether tens of thousands of clones are present, around 81% being singletons, with the ten largest covering 1.5% to 2%. The germline V and J ends were trimmed by 2 bases and 8 bases, with 12 bases remaining between them. The CDR3 runs to 14 residues. The V gene's germline CDR1 is SGHTA and CDR2 FQGNSA. This TCR came from an adult with an advanced solid tumor such as melanoma, head and neck, liver or kidney cancer. J is TRBJ1-4 and V is TRBV7-2; D is unclear. This specimen was CD4+ or CD8+ T cells sorted from blood, taken in a trial of the OX40 agonist ivuxolimab. CDR3 amino acids: CASSLSVGSEKLFF. Here the CDR3 DNA reads TGTGCCAGCAGCTTAAGCGTGGGTTCGGAAAAACTGTTTTTT.